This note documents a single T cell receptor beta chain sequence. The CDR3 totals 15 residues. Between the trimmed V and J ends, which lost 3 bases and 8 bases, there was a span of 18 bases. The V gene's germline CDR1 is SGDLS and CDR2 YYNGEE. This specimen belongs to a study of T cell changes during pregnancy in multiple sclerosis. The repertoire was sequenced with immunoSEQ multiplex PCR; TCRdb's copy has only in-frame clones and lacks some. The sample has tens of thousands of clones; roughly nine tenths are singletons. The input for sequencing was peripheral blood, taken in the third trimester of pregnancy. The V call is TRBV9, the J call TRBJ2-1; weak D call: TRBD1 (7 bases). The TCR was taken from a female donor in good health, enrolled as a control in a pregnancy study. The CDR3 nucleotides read TGTGCCAGCAGCGATACCGGGACAGCTAGCGATGAGCAGTTCTTC. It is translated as CASSDTGTASDEQFF.